This T cell receptor beta chain was retrieved from a study of T cell changes during pregnancy in multiple sclerosis. This clone was observed once. This CDR3 comprises 14 residues. CDR1 is MDHEN, CDR2 SYDVKM, per germline. The trim removed 1 base at V and 10 bases at J, leaving 3 bases unmatched. This table comes from immunoSEQ multiplex PCR, and its TCRdb copy is limited to in-frame clones, with some not included. The sample has tens of thousands of clones; 90% to 95% are singletons. The chain joins TRBV28 to TRBJ2-2, with 10 bases that match TRBD2. The specimen comprised peripheral blood, sampled in the first trimester of pregnancy. The TCR was taken from a female donor in good health, enrolled as a control in a pregnancy study. CDR3 sequence (DNA): TGTGCCAGCAGTTTATCAGGACTAGCGGAGGAGCTGTTTTTT. It is translated as CASSLSGLAEELFF.